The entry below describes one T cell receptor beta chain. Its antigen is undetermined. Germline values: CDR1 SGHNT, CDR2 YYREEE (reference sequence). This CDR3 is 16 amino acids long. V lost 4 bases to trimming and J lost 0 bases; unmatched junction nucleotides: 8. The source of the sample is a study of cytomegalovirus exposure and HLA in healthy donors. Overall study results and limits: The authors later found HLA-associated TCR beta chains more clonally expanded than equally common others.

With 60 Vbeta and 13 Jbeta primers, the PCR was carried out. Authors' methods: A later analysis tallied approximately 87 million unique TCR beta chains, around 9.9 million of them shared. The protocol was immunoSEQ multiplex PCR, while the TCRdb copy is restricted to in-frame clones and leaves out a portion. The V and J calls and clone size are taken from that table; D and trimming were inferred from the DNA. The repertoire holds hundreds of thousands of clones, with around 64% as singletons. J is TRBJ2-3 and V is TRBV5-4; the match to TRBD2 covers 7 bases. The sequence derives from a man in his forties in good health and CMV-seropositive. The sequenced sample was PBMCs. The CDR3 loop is CASSLGRVESTDTQYF. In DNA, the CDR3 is TGTGCCAGCAGCCTGGGGAGGGTTGAAAGCACAGATACGCAGTATTTT.